The clone carrying this TCR beta chain has at least ten counts. An end of the junction differs from the germline gene, which may be a read error. This sample was taken from a study of neurological immune-mediated disorders. CDR1 is LGHDT and CDR2 is YNNKEL in the germline V gene (reference sequence). This CDR3 contains 17 residues. Using its own MiXCR run on the 5' RACE reads, TCRdb lists one record per CDR3 protein. The table has tens of thousands of distinct CDR3 sequences, less than 5.5% seen once. Sequenced material: PBMCs. The TCR comes from a man between 18 and 29 years old with multiple sclerosis. The chain has TRBV3-1 and TRBJ1-6, with D possibly being TRBD1 (6 bases). CDR3 sequence reads: CASSQHPPGAGNSPLNF. DNA of the CDR3: TGTGCCAGCAGCCAGCACCCCCCGGGGGCGGGTAATTCACCCCTCAACTTT.